This TCR beta chain was sequenced in a study of blood T cell repertoires in COVID-19. Repertoires were generated with immunoSEQ multiplex PCR, while TCRdb's copy carries only in-frame clones and drops some. The sample yields a few hundred thousand clones, 89% seen once. Trimming removed 5 bases from V and 4 bases from J; junction bases left unmatched: 2. The length of the CDR3 is 13 residues. As to this clone: At the DNA level, this CDR3 is encoded by other sequences in the same sample as well.

The sequencing input was peripheral blood. V is TRBV12-3 or TRBV12-4 and J is TRBJ1-2; 9 nucleotides agree with TRBD1. This TCR came from a woman in her 40s who had recovered from COVID-19. This CDR3 reads CASSPGQGYGYTF. Here the CDR3 DNA reads TGTGCCAGCAGTCCGGGACAGGGCTATGGCTACACCTTC.